This T cell receptor (beta chain) was observed in a study of cytomegalovirus exposure and HLA in healthy donors. This CDR3 is built from 17 residues. CDR1 is SEHNR and CDR2 is FQNEAQ in the germline V gene (reference sequence). V trimming: 4 bases; J trimming: 3 bases; junction bases outside the gene matches: 9. On this clone: Its antigen is unidentified.

General study results and limits: CMV antigen specificity of a few CMV-associated chains was confirmed in vitro. A later analysis found first-cohort TCR clusters tended to co-occur in the 90 to 150 validation repertoires.

Repertoires were generated with immunoSEQ multiplex PCR, while TCRdb's copy carries only in-frame clones and drops some. Of about 130,000 clones in the sample, roughly 93% were seen once. The donors were in the approximately 130-subject validation cohort; that cohort was separate from the roughly 620-subject first cohort. This TCR derives from a woman between 18 and 30 years old in good health and CMV-seronegative. Specimen: PBMCs. V is TRBV7-9 and J is TRBJ2-3; 11 bases align to TRBD2. CDR3 sequence (DNA): TGTGCCAGCAGCTCAAACCCGGGACTAGCGGATACAGATACGCAGTATTTT. This sequence encodes CASSSNPGLADTDTQYF.